This T cell receptor (beta chain) was recovered during a study of cytomegalovirus exposure and HLA in healthy donors. About the study: The 95 to 150 validation repertoires used a platform that matched the one used for the approximately 620 first-cohort repertoires, as a later analysis reported.

CDR3 length: 15 residues. The germline V and J ends were trimmed by 0 bases and 4 bases, with 12 bases remaining between them. Looked up from germline, CDR1 is SGHRS and CDR2 is YFSETQ. Details on this clone: Its antigen is still unknown.

This table comes from immunoSEQ multiplex PCR, and its TCRdb copy is limited to in-frame clones, with some not included. Of tens of thousands of clones detected, approximately 94% appear once; the ten largest clones hold 3.3%. General study findings and limits: Accounts indicate the classifier identified cytomegalovirus status with strong specificity and sensitivity. The listing of 150 to 200 TCR beta chains classed them as cytomegalovirus-associated.

V is TRBV5-1 and J is TRBJ2-3; D might be TRBD2 (6 bases). Sample: PBMCs. The sequence was obtained from a woman aged 18-35 years in good health and CMV-seropositive. The CDR3 region is CASSLGRDRSDTQYF. In DNA, the CDR3 is TGCGCCAGCAGCTTGGGGAGGGACCGCTCAGATACGCAGTATTTT.